The sequence of this TCR beta chain was determined in a study of blood T cell repertoires in COVID-19. Authors' analysis steps: Amplifying reference gene primers gave estimates of nucleated cell counts. Profiling relied on immunoSEQ multiplex PCR, and the TCRdb table lists in-frame clones only, not all of them. That table gives V, J and clone size, and the DNA gave D and trimming. The sample has approximately 300,000 clones, about 85% seen once; the top ten hold 2% to 2.5%. The sequencing input was peripheral blood. The origin of this receptor is a woman in her forties or fifties who had recovered from COVID-19.

CDR3 protein: CASSLENSGTQYF. The CDR3 DNA follows: TGTGCCAGCAGCTTAGAGAATAGCGGGACCCAGTACTTC. The J gene is TRBJ2-5, the V gene TRBV7-3; a weak D match, TRBD2 (6 bases). CDR3 length: 13 amino acids. The ends were cut back, 2 bases at V and 7 bases at J, with 11 bases in the middle. Germline V lookup: CDR1 SGHTA, CDR2 FQGTGA.